The 30 T cell receptor beta chains given below trace back to one sample, sequenced in a study of regulatory T cells in long-lasting Graves disease. The time point here: persistent/refractory GD, antithyroid drugs over 5 years with positive TRAb. Extracted PBMC RNA gave rise to the TCR library. Arm-PCR with iRepertoire HTBI primers amplified the CDR3 regions for these TCR beta libraries. TCRdb processed the multiplex PCR reads anew with MiXCR; each CDR3 protein has one entry. The table has about 470,000 distinct CDR3 sequences, less than 25% seen once. Sequencing used peripheral blood mononuclear cells (PBMCs), obtained when the disease was refractory, from a patient treated with antithyroid drugs. The receptors derive from a female donor with Graves disease.

This clonotype qualifies as large. CDR3 residues: CASSPRAGAIRGYTF. CDR3 DNA sequence: TGTGCCAGCAGTCCCCGCGCAGGGGCGATCCGAGGCTACACCTTC. The chain joins TRBV28 to TRBJ1-2; D is possibly TRBD1 (6 bases). CDR3 size: 15 residues. The V gene lost 5 bases and the J gene lost 8 bases, with 21 bases spanning the gap. Germline CDR1 is MDHEN and CDR2 is SYDVKM.

There are many counts of this clonotype. This chain uses TRBV19 with TRBJ2-7; 8 positions agree with TRBD2. Trimming removed 3 bases from V and 4 bases from J; junction bases left unmatched: 5. The CDR3 loop spans 14 amino acids. Looked up from germline, CDR1 is LNHDA and CDR2 is SQIVND (reference sequence). The CDR3, as DNA: TGTGCCAGTAGTATCGGGAGCGGGAGTTACGAGCAGTACTTC. Its translation is CASSIGSGSYEQYF.

The chain employs TRBV19 and TRBJ2-3, with D unresolved. CDR1 is LNHDA, CDR2 SQIVND, per germline (reference sequence). V lost 3 bases and J lost 3, with 7 bases in between. CDR3 size: 13 residues. CDR3 sequence: CASSIVGTDTQYF. CDR3 in DNA: TGTGCCAGTAGTATCGTCGGGACAGATACGCAGTATTTT.

This clonotype was seen many times. The chain uses TRBV2 and TRBJ2-7; 8 positions agree with TRBD2. CDR3 length: 12 residues. Germline V lookup: CDR1 SNHLY, CDR2 FYNNEI. Trimming removed 7 bases from V and 6 bases from J; junction bases left unmatched: 5. The DNA for the CDR3 is TGTGCCAGCACTGCCGGGACTAGCGAGCAGTACTTC. Amino acids: CASTAGTSEQYF.

This clonotype was counted ten times or more. The J gene is TRBJ2-7, the V gene TRBV28; TRBD1 is a possible D gene (5 bases). Per germline, CDR1 MDHEN and CDR2 SYDVKM. The V end was cut by 3 bases, the J end by 5 bases, with 14 bases between. The CDR3 has 14 amino acids. For the CDR3, the DNA is TGTGCCAGCAGTTTGCAGGGAATCGGACACGAGCAGTACTTC. Amino acids: CASSLQGIGHEQYF. The entire variable domain, with the rest obtained from reference TRBV28 and TRBJ2-7, is as follows: DVKVTQSSRYLVKRTGEKVFLECVQDMDHENMFWYRQDPGLGLRLIYFSYDVKMKEKGDIPEGYSVSREKKERFSLILESASTNQTSMYLCASSLQGIGHEQYFGPGTRLTVT.

The gene calls are TRBV28 and TRBJ2-1; no clear D gene. The germline CDR1 and CDR2 sequences are MDHEN and SYDVKM. The V end lost 5 bases, the J end lost 2 bases, and 7 bases lay between the germline ends. The CDR3 loop spans 13 amino acids. The CDR3 here is CASSPSTYNEQFF. CDR3 sequence (DNA): TGTGCCAGCAGTCCATCCACCTACAATGAGCAGTTCTTC.

This clonotype was counted many times. The V and J genes are TRBV12-3 or TRBV12-4 and TRBJ2-5; D is unresolved. The ends were cut back, 3 bases at V and 4 bases at J, with 12 bases in the middle. The CDR3 has 14 residues. The CDR3 reads CASSLGGSLETQYF. For the CDR3, the DNA is TGTGCCAGCAGTTTGGGCGGCTCTTTAGAGACCCAGTACTTC.

This clonotype was seen ten or more times. The chain is built from TRBV28 and TRBJ2-5; possible D gene TRBD2, 7 bases. Germline V gives CDR1 MDHEN, CDR2 SYDVKM. CDR3 length equals 15 residues. The V gene lost 3 bases and the J gene lost 5 bases, with 16 bases spanning the gap. Written as DNA, the CDR3 is TGTGCCAGCAGTTTTCGGGGGGCATCTTTGGAGACCCAGTACTTC. The encoded protein is CASSFRGASLETQYF. Drawing the rest from reference TRBV28 and TRBJ2-5, the complete variable domain is DVKVTQSSRYLVKRTGEKVFLECVQDMDHENMFWYRQDPGLGLRLIYFSYDVKMKEKGDIPEGYSVSREKKERFSLILESASTNQTSMYLCASSFRGASLETQYFGPGTRLLVL.

The chain employs TRBV11-2 and TRBJ2-3, with 7 bases matching TRBD2. CDR1 and CDR2 (germline): SGHAT, FQNNGV. J lost 7 bases, V lost 8 bases, and 9 bases had no gene match. This CDR3 comprises 13 residues. CDR3: CASRRESLNTQYF. Written as DNA, the CDR3 is TGTGCCAGCCGGCGGGAGAGCTTAAATACGCAGTATTTT.

Worth noting for this clonotype: The CDR3 does not end in the conserved phenylalanine or tryptophan, so this is likely a read error. This sequence joins TRBV27 and TRBJ2-5; D is perhaps TRBD1 (5 bases). Germline-derived CDR1 and CDR2 are MNHEY and SMNVEV (reference sequence). CDR3 length: 13 amino acids. Trimming removed 8 bases at V and 1 base at J, with 11 bases between. CDR3 amino acids: CASGTGFQETQYL. CDR3 coding DNA: TGTGCCAGCGGTACAGGCTTCCAAGAGACCCAGTACCTC.

The gene calls are TRBV20-1 and TRBJ1-4; TRBD1 matches 7 bases. This CDR3 is 13 amino acids long. Trimming took 3 bases from V and 4 from J; bases not matched to a gene: 2. Germline CDR1 reads DFQATT; CDR2 reads SNEGSKA (reference sequence). CDR3 in amino acids: CSASGDSNEKLFF. CDR3 DNA sequence: TGCAGTGCTAGTGGGGACAGTAATGAAAAACTGTTTTTT.

At least ten counts were recorded for this clonotype. The chain employs TRBV11-2 and TRBJ2-5, with D maybe TRBD2 (6 bases). This CDR3 region has 14 residues. The V gene's germline CDR1 is SGHAT and CDR2 FQNNGV. V lost 5 bases, J lost 4 bases, and 14 bases lay in between. The CDR3 coding sequence is TGTGCCAGCAGCCCTATAGTCGGGGGAGAGACCCAGTACTTC. It codes for CASSPIVGGETQYF.

This clonotype was detected ten times or more. V gene TRBV12-3 or TRBV12-4 combines with J gene TRBJ1-6; D is uncertain. The CDR3 totals 16 residues. V lost 7 bases, J lost 5 bases, and 18 bases lay in between. CDR3 protein: CASTFLLQENNSPLHF. The CDR3 DNA reads TGTGCCAGCACCTTCCTTTTGCAGGAAAATAATTCACCCCTCCACTTT.

This clonotype has at least ten counts. V and J are TRBV11-2 and TRBJ2-7; D is possibly TRBD2 (5 bases). Germline CDR1 reads SGHAT; CDR2 reads FQNNGV. Trimming took 1 base from V and 9 from J, leaving 10 bases between them. This CDR3 has 12 residues. The CDR3 here is CASSLGSGGQYF. The CDR3 bases are TGTGCCAGCAGCTTAGGAAGCGGCGGGCAGTACTTC.

The sample holds a few counts of this clonotype. A much larger clone lies a single base off, so this may be a read error. V and J are TRBV28 and TRBJ2-7; D might be TRBD1 (5 bases). Germline-derived CDR1 and CDR2 are MDHEN and SYDVKM. The CDR3 runs 14 residues. V was pared by 2 bases and J by 1 base, with 9 bases between. The CDR3 DNA follows: TGTGCCAGCAGTTTAGGACACAATTCCTACGAGCAGTACTTC. This gives the protein CASSLGHNSYEQYF.

This clonotype has only a few counts. The V call is TRBV20-1, the J call TRBJ2-7, with D perhaps matching TRBD1 (6 bases). The CDR3 is 16 residues long. Germline V gene data show CDR1 as DFQATT and CDR2 as SNEGSKA (reference sequence). V lost 1 base, J lost 3 bases, and 19 bases lay in between. This CDR3 reads CSARAFTGTHSYEQYF. CDR3 DNA sequence: TGCAGTGCTAGAGCTTTCACCGGGACACATAGCTACGAGCAGTACTTC.

This clonotype was observed a few times. The chain uses TRBV19 and TRBJ2-5; 10 bases align to TRBD1. This CDR3 has 15 amino acids. V lost 6 bases, J lost 5 bases, and 9 bases stayed unmatched. Germline V gene lookup returns CDR1 LNHDA and CDR2 SQIVND (reference sequence). CDR3: CASRPTGGFLETQYF. The CDR3 DNA reads as TGTGCCAGTAGACCGACAGGGGGCTTTTTGGAGACCCAGTACTTC. Complete variable domain (other parts from reference TRBV19 and TRBJ2-5): DGGITQSPKYLFRKEGQNVTLSCEQNLNHDAMYWYRQDPGQGLRLIYYSQIVNDFQKGDIAEGYSVSREKKESFPLTVTSAQKNPTAFYLCASRPTGGFLETQYFGPGTRLLVL.

This clonotype was found a few times. The genes are TRBV9 and TRBJ2-7; TRBD2 might be the D (6 bases). Looked up from germline, CDR1 is SGDLS and CDR2 is YYNGEE. With 5 bases removed from V and 2 bases from J, the gap between germline ends came to 14 bases. This CDR3 region has 14 residues. CDR3 sequence reads: CASSASVSTYEQYF. The CDR3 nucleotides read TGTGCCAGCAGTGCTAGCGTGAGTACCTACGAGCAGTACTTC.

This clonotype was seen a handful of times. The chain joins TRBV6-1 to TRBJ2-7; 15 nucleotides align to TRBD2. The length of the CDR3 is 14 residues. The ends lost 8 bases at V and 2 bases at J; junction bases unmatched: 1. Germline assignment: CDR1 MNHNS and CDR2 SASEGT. The DNA of the CDR3 is TGTGCCAGCGGACTAGCGGGAGGGACCTACGAGCAGTACTTC. Translation: CASGLAGGTYEQYF.

This clonotype occurred many times. The J gene is TRBJ1-4, the V gene TRBV7-2; D gene unclear. Trimming took 2 bases from V and 7 from J, leaving 14 bases between them. The CDR3 is 15 amino acids. The germline CDR1 and CDR2 sequences are SGHTA and FQGNSA. CDR3 loop: CASSLYPHTGEKLFF. The CDR3 DNA follows: TGTGCCAGCAGCTTATACCCGCACACGGGTGAAAAACTGTTTTTT. Full variable domain (remainder filled in from reference TRBV7-2 and TRBJ1-4): GAGVSQSPSNKVTEKGKDVELRCDPISGHTALYWYRQSLGQGLEFLIYFQGNSAPDKSGLPSDRFSAERTGGSVSTLTIQRTQQEDSAVYLCASSLYPHTGEKLFFGSGTQLSVL.

The chain joins TRBV14 to TRBJ1-5, with D perhaps TRBD1 (6 bases). This CDR3 is built from 14 residues. Trimming removed 4 bases from V and 3 bases from J, with 10 bases in between. CDR1 SGHDN and CDR2 FVKESK come from the germline V gene. The CDR3 nucleotides are TGTGCCAGCAGCCCACAGGGATACAATCAGCCCCAGCATTTT. Encoded protein: CASSPQGYNQPQHF. Full variable domain (missing parts from reference TRBV14 and TRBJ1-5): EAGVTQFPSHSVIEKGQTVTLRCDPISGHDNLYWYRRVMGKEIKFLLHFVKESKQDESGMPNNRFLAERTGGTYSTLKVQPAELEDSGVYFCASSPQGYNQPQHFGDGTRLSIL.

This chain joins TRBV7-9 and TRBJ2-5; no clear D gene. Germline CDR1 and CDR2: SEHNR and FQNEAQ (reference sequence). The germline V and J ends were trimmed by 1 base and 0 bases, with 6 bases remaining between them. The CDR3 loop spans 14 amino acids. This chain's CDR3 is CASSLGEYQETQYF. CDR3 DNA: TGTGCCAGCAGCTTAGGCGAGTACCAAGAGACCCAGTACTTC.

CDR3 coding DNA: TGTGCCAGCAAAAAGAACTCCTACGAGCAGTACTTC. Protein: CASKKNSYEQYF. V usage is TRBV6-1 and J usage is TRBJ2-7; D is ambiguous. Germline V gene sequence: CDR1 MNHNS, CDR2 SASEGT. V was trimmed by 7 bases and J by 0 bases, leaving 7 bases between them. There are 12 residues in the CDR3.

This clonotype was seen many times. V gene TRBV7-2 combines with J gene TRBJ2-5; a possible D gene is TRBD2 (5 bases). The germline V gene encodes CDR1 SGHTA and CDR2 FQGNSA. The length of the CDR3 is 15 residues. Trimming left V 2 bases short and J 4 bases short, with 14 bases between. In DNA, the CDR3 is TGTGCCAGCAGCTTATCCGGGATTTTTGGAGAGACCCAGTACTTC. Its translation: CASSLSGIFGETQYF. Complete variable domain (other parts from reference TRBV7-2 and TRBJ2-5): GAGVSQSPSNKVTEKGKDVELRCDPISGHTALYWYRQSLGQGLEFLIYFQGNSAPDKSGLPSDRFSAERTGGSVSTLTIQRTQQEDSAVYLCASSLSGIFGETQYFGPGTRLLVL.

This clonotype showed up just a few times. At one end the junction does not follow the germline gene, possibly because of a read error. The chain joins TRBV5-8 to TRBJ2-7; 8 bases match TRBD2. CDR3 length equals 15 residues. Germline V CDR1 and CDR2: SGHTS, YDEGEE. In DNA, the CDR3 is TGCGCCAGCAGCCAAGGCGTAGCGGGAAGGGACGAGCAGTACTTC. Protein product: CASSQGVAGRDEQYF.

There are a few counts of this clonotype. This chain links TRBV9 with TRBJ2-1, with 12 bases that match TRBD1. V gave up 4 bases and J gave up 7 bases; unmatched junction bases: 3. The CDR3 length is 14 residues. Germline CDR1 SGDLS, CDR2 YYNGEE. CDR3 coding DNA: TGTGCCAGCAGCTCGGGACAGGGGGCAAATGAGCAGTTCTTC. Translated, it gives CASSSGQGANEQFF. Variable domain in full (rest from reference TRBV9 and TRBJ2-1): DSGVTQTPKHLITATGQRVTLRCSPRSGDLSVYWYQQSLDQGLQFLIQYYNGEERAKGNILERFSAQQFPDLHSELNLSSLELGDSALYFCASSSGQGANEQFFGPGTRLTVL.

This clonotype was detected only a few times. The chain recombines TRBV27 with TRBJ2-5; no definite D call. This CDR3 has 18 residues. Germline CDR1 is MNHEY and CDR2 is SMNVEV (reference sequence). V shed 5 bases and J shed 3 bases, with 25 bases lying between them. The CDR3 coding sequence is TGTGCCAGCAGTCCCGAAACTGGGTTGCGCTCTTCTAAAGAGACCCAGTACTTC. Its protein is CASSPETGLRSSKETQYF.

This clonotype was seen only a few times. A much bigger clone sits one base away, suggesting this may be a read error. The chain couples TRBV6-5 to TRBJ2-7, with 11 bases lining up with TRBD2. Trimming cost V 2 bases and J 3 bases; bases outside gene matches: 6. Germline assignment: CDR1 MNHEY and CDR2 SVGAGI. This CDR3 has 16 amino acids. This chain's CDR3 is CASSYQPGLADYEQYF. The CDR3 nucleotides read TGTGCCAGCAGTTACCAGCCGGGACTAGCGGACTACGAGCAGTACTTC.

This clonotype has more than one count but fewer than ten. This chain links TRBV5-1 with TRBJ2-2; 8 nucleotides align to TRBD1. With V trimmed by 7 bases and J by 6 bases, 8 bases remained unmatched. CDR1 and CDR2 (germline): SGHRS, YFSETQ. This CDR3 comprises 14 residues. The CDR3 region has the DNA TGCGCCAGCCGAAGACAGGGGTTATCCGGGGAGCTGTTTTTT. Translation: CASRRQGLSGELFF.

The V and J genes are TRBV29-1 and TRBJ1-3, with TRBD1 as a possible D gene (6 bases). Germline CDR1 reads SQVTM; CDR2 reads ANQGSEA. V dropped 0 bases and J dropped 4 bases, with 10 bases sitting between them. CDR3 length: 14 amino acids. The CDR3 DNA reads TGCAGCGTTGAAGAAGGACAGATAGGAAACACCATATATTTT. Protein: CSVEEGQIGNTIYF.